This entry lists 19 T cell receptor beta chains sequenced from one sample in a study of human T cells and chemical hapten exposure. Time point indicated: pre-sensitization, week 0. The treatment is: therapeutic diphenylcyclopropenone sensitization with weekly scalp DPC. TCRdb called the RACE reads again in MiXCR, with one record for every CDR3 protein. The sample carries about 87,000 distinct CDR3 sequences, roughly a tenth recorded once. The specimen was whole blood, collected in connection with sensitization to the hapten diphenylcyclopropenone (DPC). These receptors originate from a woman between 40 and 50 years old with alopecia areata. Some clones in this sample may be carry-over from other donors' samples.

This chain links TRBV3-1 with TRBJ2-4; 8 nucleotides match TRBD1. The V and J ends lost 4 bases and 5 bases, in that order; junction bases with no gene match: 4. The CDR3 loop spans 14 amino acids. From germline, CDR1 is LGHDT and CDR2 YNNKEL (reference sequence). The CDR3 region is CASSPLQGENIQYF. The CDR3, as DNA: TGTGCCAGCAGCCCACTACAGGGGGAAAACATTCAGTACTTC.

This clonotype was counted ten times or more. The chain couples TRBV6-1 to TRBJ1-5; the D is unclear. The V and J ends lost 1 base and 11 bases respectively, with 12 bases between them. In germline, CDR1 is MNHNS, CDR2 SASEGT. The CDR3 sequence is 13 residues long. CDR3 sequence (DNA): TGTGCCAGCAGTGAAGTCAGAGCAAGGGCCCAGCATTTT. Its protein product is CASSEVRARAQHF.

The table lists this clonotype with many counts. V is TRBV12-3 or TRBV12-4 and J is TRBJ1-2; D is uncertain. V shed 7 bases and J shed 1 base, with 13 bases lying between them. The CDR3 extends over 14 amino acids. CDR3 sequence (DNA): TGTGCCAGCACTCTAGGCAGCCTTAACTATGGCTACACCTTC. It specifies CASTLGSLNYGYTF.

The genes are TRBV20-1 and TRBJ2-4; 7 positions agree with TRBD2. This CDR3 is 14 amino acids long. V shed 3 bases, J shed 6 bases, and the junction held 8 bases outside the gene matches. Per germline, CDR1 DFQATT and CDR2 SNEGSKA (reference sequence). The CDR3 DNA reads TGCAGTGCTAGGTGGGGAGGCGGGGGAAACATTCAGTACTTC. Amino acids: CSARWGGGGNIQYF.

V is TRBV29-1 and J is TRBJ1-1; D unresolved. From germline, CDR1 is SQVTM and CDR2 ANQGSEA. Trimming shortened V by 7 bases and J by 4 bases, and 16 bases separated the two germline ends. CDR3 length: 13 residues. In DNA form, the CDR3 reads TGCAGCGATGGACTTTGGGTTAGCACTGAAGCTTTCTTT. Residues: CSDGLWVSTEAFF.

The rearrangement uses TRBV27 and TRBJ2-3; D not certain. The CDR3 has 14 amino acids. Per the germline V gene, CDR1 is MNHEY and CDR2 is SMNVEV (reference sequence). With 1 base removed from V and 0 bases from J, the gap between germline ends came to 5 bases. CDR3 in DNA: TGTGCCAGCAGTTTATGGCGGAGCACAGATACGCAGTATTTT. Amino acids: CASSLWRSTDTQYF.

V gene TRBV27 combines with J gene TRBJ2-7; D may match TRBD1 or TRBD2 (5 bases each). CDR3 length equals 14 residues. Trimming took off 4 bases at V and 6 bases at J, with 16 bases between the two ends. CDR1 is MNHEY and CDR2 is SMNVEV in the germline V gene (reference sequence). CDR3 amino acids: CASSWVFGGGEQYF. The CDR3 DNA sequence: TGTGCCAGCAGTTGGGTATTTGGGGGTGGCGAGCAGTACTTC.

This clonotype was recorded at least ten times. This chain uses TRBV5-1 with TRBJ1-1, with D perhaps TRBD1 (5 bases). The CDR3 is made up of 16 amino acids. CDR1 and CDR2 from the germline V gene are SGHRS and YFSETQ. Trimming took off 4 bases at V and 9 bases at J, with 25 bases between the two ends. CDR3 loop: CASSIQTPGTGTQAFF. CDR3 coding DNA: TGCGCCAGCAGCATCCAAACTCCCGGGACGGGAACCCAAGCTTTCTTT.

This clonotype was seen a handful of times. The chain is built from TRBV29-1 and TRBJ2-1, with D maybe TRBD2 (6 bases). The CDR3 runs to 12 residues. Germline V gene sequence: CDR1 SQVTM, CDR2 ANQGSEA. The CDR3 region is CSHPGLTNEQFF. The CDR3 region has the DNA TGCAGTCACCCGGGACTTACGAATGAGCAGTTCTTC.

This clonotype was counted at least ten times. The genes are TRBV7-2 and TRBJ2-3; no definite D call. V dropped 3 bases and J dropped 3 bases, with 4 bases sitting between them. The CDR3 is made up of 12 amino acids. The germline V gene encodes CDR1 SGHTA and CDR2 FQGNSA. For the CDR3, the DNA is TGTGCCAGCAGCTTCCGGACAGATACGCAGTATTTT. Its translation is CASSFRTDTQYF.

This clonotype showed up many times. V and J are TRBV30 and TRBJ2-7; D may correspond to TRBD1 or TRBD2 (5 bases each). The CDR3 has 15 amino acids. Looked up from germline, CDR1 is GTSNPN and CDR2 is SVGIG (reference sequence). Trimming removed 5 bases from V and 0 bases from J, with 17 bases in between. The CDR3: CAWALGRGSSYEQYF. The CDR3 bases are TGTGCCTGGGCCCTGGGACGGGGAAGCTCCTACGAGCAGTACTTC.

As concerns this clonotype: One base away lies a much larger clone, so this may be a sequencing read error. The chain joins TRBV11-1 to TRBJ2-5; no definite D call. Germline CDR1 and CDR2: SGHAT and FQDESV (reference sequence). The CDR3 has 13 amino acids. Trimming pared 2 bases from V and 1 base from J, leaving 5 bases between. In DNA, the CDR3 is TGTGCCAGCAGCTTACCTGTCCAAGAGACCCAGTACTTC. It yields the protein CASSLPVQETQYF.

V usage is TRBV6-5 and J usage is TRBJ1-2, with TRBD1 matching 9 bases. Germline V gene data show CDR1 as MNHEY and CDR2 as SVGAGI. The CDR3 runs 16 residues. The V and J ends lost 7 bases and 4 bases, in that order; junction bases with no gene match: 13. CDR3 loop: CASKVTGTGISYGYTF. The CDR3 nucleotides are TGTGCCAGCAAAGTGACCGGGACAGGGATTAGCTATGGCTACACCTTC.

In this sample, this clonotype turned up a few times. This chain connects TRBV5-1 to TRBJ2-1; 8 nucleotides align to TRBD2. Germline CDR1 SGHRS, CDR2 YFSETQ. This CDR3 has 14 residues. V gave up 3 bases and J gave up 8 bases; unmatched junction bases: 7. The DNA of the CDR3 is TGCGCCAGCAGCTCTGGACACGGGGGGGATGAGCAGTTCTTC. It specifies CASSSGHGGDEQFF.

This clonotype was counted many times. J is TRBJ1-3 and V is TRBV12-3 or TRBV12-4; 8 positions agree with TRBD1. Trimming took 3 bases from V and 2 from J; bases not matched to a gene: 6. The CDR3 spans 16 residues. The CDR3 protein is CASSFWQGAAGNTIYF. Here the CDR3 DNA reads TGTGCCAGCAGTTTCTGGCAGGGGGCTGCTGGAAACACCATATATTTT.

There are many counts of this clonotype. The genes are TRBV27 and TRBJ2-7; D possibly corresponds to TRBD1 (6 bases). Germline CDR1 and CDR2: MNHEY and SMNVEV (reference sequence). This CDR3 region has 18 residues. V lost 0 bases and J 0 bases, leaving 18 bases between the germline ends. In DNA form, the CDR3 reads TGTGCCAGCAGTTTATCGAGCCAGGGGCGAGCCGGCTCCTACGAGCAGTACTTC. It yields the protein CASSLSSQGRAGSYEQYF.

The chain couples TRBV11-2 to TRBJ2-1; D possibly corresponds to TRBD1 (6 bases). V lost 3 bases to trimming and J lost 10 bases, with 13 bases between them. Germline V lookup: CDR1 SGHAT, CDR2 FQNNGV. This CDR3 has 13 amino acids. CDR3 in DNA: TGTGCCAGCAGCTTGAGACAGGTCGCCGAGCAGTTCTTC. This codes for CASSLRQVAEQFF. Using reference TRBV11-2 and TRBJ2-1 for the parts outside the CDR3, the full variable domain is EAGVAQSPRYKIIEKRQSVAFWCNPISGHATLYWYQQILGQGPKLLIQFQNNGVVDDSQLPKDRFSAERLKGVDSTLKIQPAKLEDSAVYLCASSLRQVAEQFFGPGTRLTVL.

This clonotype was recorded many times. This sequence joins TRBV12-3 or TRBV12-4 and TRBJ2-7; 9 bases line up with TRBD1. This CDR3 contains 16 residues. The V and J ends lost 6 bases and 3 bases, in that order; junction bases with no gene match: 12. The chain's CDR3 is CASRRSGTGLNYEQYF. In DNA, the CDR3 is TGTGCCAGCAGAAGATCCGGGACAGGGCTTAACTACGAGCAGTACTTC.

This chain's CDR3 is CASSHDLAQGGNQPQHF. In nucleotides, the CDR3 is TGCGCCAGCAGCCATGACCTGGCCCAGGGGGGGAATCAGCCCCAGCATTTT. V and J are TRBV4-3 and TRBJ1-5; TRBD1 matches 7 bases. Germline V lookup: CDR1 LGHNA, CDR2 YSLEER. CDR3 length: 17 amino acids. V shed 3 bases and J 4 bases; nucleotides not matched to a gene: 12.